The 24 T cell receptor beta chains presented below share a single source sample, sequenced in a study of somatic mutations in cytotoxic T cells in rheumatoid arthritis. TCRdb keeps only in-frame clones here, not all; method: immunoSEQ multiplex PCR. Of about 4,700 clones in the sample, 78% were seen once. Specimen: CD8+ T cells sorted from blood. These TCRs come from a man in his sixties or seventies with rheumatoid arthritis.

Note on this clone: Germline is not matched at one junction end, which may reflect a read error. The rearrangement links TRBV5-4 to TRBJ2-3, with TRBD2 identical over 10 bases. CDR3 length: 15 residues. The germline V gene has CDR1 SGHNT and CDR2 YYREEE (reference sequence). CDR3 bases: TGTGCCGGCAGCTTGAAGGCACTAGCGGGGGATACGCAGTATTTT. This gives the protein CAGSLKALAGDTQYF.

V is TRBV2 and J is TRBJ2-7; TRBD2 might be the D (6 bases). The germline gives CDR1 SNHLY, CDR2 FYNNEI. This CDR3 contains 13 residues. V lost 5 bases, J lost 5 bases, and 13 bases lay in between. The CDR3 sequence is CASSYSGTDEQYF. For the CDR3, the DNA is TGTGCCAGCAGTTACTCGGGGACTGACGAGCAGTACTTC.

This clone was recorded once. The chain links TRBV25-1 to TRBJ1-3, with no clear D. The ends were cut back, 3 bases at V and 0 bases at J, with 12 bases in the middle. Germline V CDR1 and CDR2: MGHDK, SYGVNS. The CDR3 length is 16 residues. CDR3 loop: CASSDTPRSSGNTIYF. CDR3 coding DNA: TGTGCCAGCAGTGATACCCCACGCAGCTCTGGAAACACCATATATTTT.

The chain couples TRBV2 to TRBJ2-7, with D perhaps matching TRBD1 (6 bases). Germline-derived CDR1 and CDR2 are SNHLY and FYNNEI. The CDR3 covers 15 residues. V was pared by 3 bases and J by 3 bases, with 15 bases between. CDR3 sequence reads: CASSDFGQGIYEQYF. The CDR3 nucleotides are TGTGCCAGCAGTGACTTCGGGCAGGGGATCTACGAGCAGTACTTC.

The rearrangement joins TRBV5-1 to TRBJ2-7, with unresolved D. V was cut by 5 bases and J by 1 base, with 10 bases left in between. CDR3 length: 13 amino acids. CDR1 is SGHRS and CDR2 is YFSETQ in the germline V gene. The CDR3 loop is CASRAAESYEQYF. CDR3 nucleotides: TGCGCCAGCAGGGCGGCAGAGTCCTACGAGCAGTACTTC.

The J gene is TRBJ2-3, the V gene TRBV27; D is unclear. V was clipped by 2 bases and J by 0 bases, with 12 bases between them. The CDR3 sequence is 16 residues long. Germline V gene sequence: CDR1 MNHEY, CDR2 SMNVEV (reference sequence). The CDR3 loop is CASSLDISTSTDTQYF. As DNA, the CDR3 is TGTGCCAGCAGTTTAGATATTAGTACTAGCACAGATACGCAGTATTTT.

V is TRBV2 and J is TRBJ2-2, with TRBD2 identical over 7 bases. The CDR3 is 13 residues long. V lost 8 bases, J lost 3 bases, and 3 bases stayed unmatched. Germline V lookup: CDR1 SNHLY, CDR2 FYNNEI. The CDR3 DNA sequence: TGTGCCAGCGGGCGGGAGTACACCGGGGAGCTGTTTTTT. Its protein product is CASGREYTGELFF. Using reference TRBV2 and TRBJ2-2 for the parts outside the CDR3, the full variable domain is EPEVTQTPSHQVTQMGQEVILRCVPISNHLYFYWYRQILGQKVEFLVSFYNNEISEKSEIFDDQFSVERPDGSNFTLKIRSTKLEDSAMYFCASGREYTGELFFGEGSRLTVL.

This chain connects TRBV9 to TRBJ1-1, with 7 bases that match TRBD1. The CDR3 totals 13 residues. Trimming cost V 4 bases and J 4 bases; bases outside gene matches: 4. The germline CDR1 and CDR2 sequences are SGDLS and YYNGEE. This chain's CDR3 is CASSPRGSTEAFF. DNA of the CDR3: TGTGCCAGCAGCCCCAGGGGGAGCACTGAAGCTTTCTTT.

This clone showed up just once. The chain couples TRBV30 to TRBJ2-1; a weak D match, TRBD1 (5 bases). The CDR3 runs 12 residues. CDR1 is GTSNPN, CDR2 SVGIG, per germline (reference sequence). V dropped 0 bases and J dropped 7 bases, with 7 bases sitting between them. In DNA form, the CDR3 reads TGTGCCTGGAGTGTCAACAGGAATGAGCAGTTCTTC. This encodes CAWSVNRNEQFF.

The V call is TRBV29-1, the J call TRBJ2-7; TRBD1 matches 10 bases. Germline V gene data show CDR1 as SQVTM and CDR2 as ANQGSEA. The CDR3 loop spans 13 amino acids. The trim removed 1 base at V and 8 bases at J, leaving 5 bases unmatched. The CDR3 DNA reads as TGCAGCGTTGAAGCCCGGGGACAGGGGCAGCAGTACTTC. Protein product: CSVEARGQGQQYF.

The chain combines TRBV2 with TRBJ2-5, with 8 bases that match TRBD2. V dropped 3 bases and J dropped 1; count of bases not matched to a gene: 7. This CDR3 is built from 16 residues. Germline assignment: CDR1 SNHLY and CDR2 FYNNEI. The CDR3 spells CASSESSAGAQETQYF. The CDR3 DNA is TGTGCCAGCAGTGAGAGCTCAGCGGGGGCCCAAGAGACCCAGTACTTC.

The chain has TRBV2 and TRBJ2-1; 8 nucleotides align to TRBD2. The CDR3 contains 18 residues. Unmatched junction bases numbered 15, after V lost 1 base and J lost 7 bases. Germline values: CDR1 SNHLY, CDR2 FYNNEI. As DNA, the CDR3 is TGTGCCAGCAGTGAAGGAGGTGGTCGGGGGGGCCCCCGGAATGAGCAGTTCTTC. It yields the protein CASSEGGGRGGPRNEQFF.

This clone was seen just once. Relative to the germline gene, one junction end is altered; a read error may explain this. The rearrangement uses TRBV5-1 and TRBJ1-3, with D perhaps TRBD1 (6 bases). CDR3 size: 16 residues. The germline V gene has CDR1 SGHRS and CDR2 YFSETQ. CDR3 protein: CASSSDSKSSGNSIYF. CDR3 bases: TGCGCCAGCAGCTCGGACAGCAAGAGCTCTGGAAACTCCATATATTTT. Based on the CDR3 plus reference TRBV5-1 and TRBJ1-3, the full variable domain is KAGVTQTPRYLIKTRGQQVTLSCSPISGHRSVSWYQQTPGQGLQFLFEYFSETQRNKGNFPGRFSGRQFSNSRSEMNVSTLELGDSALYLCASSSDSKSSGNSIYFGEGSWLTVV.

The chain joins TRBV10-3 to TRBJ2-5; 7 nucleotides line up with TRBD2. The ends lost 0 bases at V and 7 bases at J; junction bases unmatched: 17. This CDR3 is 18 amino acids long. Germline values: CDR1 ENHRY, CDR2 SYGVKD. The CDR3 is CAISESGEGSGPKGTQYF. CDR3 bases: TGTGCCATCAGTGAGTCAGGGGAGGGGTCAGGACCCAAAGGGACCCAGTACTTC.

The genes are TRBV10-3 and TRBJ1-2, with 7 bases that match TRBD1. CDR3 size: 17 residues. Germline V lookup: CDR1 ENHRY, CDR2 SYGVKD. Trimming took 10 bases from V and 4 from J; bases not matched to a gene: 21. The CDR3 sequence: CATAERPSGTATYGYTF. DNA of the CDR3: TGTGCCACGGCAGAAAGGCCGTCCGGGACAGCGACCTATGGCTACACCTTC.

V is TRBV19 and J is TRBJ2-7, with 8 positions matching TRBD2. Trimming took 10 bases from V and 4 from J; bases not matched to a gene: 15. The length of the CDR3 is 15 residues. Looked up from germline, CDR1 is LNHDA and CDR2 is SQIVND (reference sequence). CDR3 coding DNA: TGTGCCACCAAGGTCAGCGGGAGTGCCTTTTACGAGCAGTACTTC. It specifies CATKVSGSAFYEQYF.

This sequence joins TRBV7-8 and TRBJ2-1, with a tentative D call TRBD2 (5 bases). This CDR3 is 15 amino acids long. From germline, CDR1 is SGHVS and CDR2 FQNEAQ. V gave up 5 bases and J gave up 9 bases, with 20 bases separating them. The CDR3 coding sequence is TGTGCCAGCAGCAGCATGGAACACCTTGGGAGTGAGCAGTTCTTC. This codes for CASSSMEHLGSEQFF.

The chain has TRBV2 and TRBJ1-3, with a possible D match to TRBD1 (5 bases). The CDR3 has 15 residues. Germline V gene lookup returns CDR1 SNHLY and CDR2 FYNNEI. Trimming removed 5 bases from V and 2 bases from J, with 13 bases in between. The CDR3 protein is CASSLEGGAGNTIYF. The CDR3 DNA is TGTGCCAGCAGTTTGGAAGGAGGGGCTGGAAACACCATATATTTT.

The CDR3 region is CASSNGRASEQYF. In nucleotides, the CDR3 is TGTGCCAGCAGCAACGGGAGGGCTAGTGAGCAGTACTTC. This chain connects TRBV9 to TRBJ2-7; 8 nucleotides line up with TRBD2. With V trimmed by 4 bases and J by 7 bases, 7 bases remained unmatched. The CDR3 has 13 amino acids. Germline V gene lookup returns CDR1 SGDLS and CDR2 YYNGEE.

This clone appeared a few times. The chain is built from TRBV21-1 and TRBJ2-7; the DNA was not used to check the table's D call, TRBD2. TRBV21-1 is a pseudogene locus. This CDR3 is 15 amino acids long. The CDR3 sequence: CASSKLSGGSYEQYF. In nucleotides, the CDR3 is TGTGCCAGCAGCAAATTAAGCGGGGGCTCCTACGAGCAGTACTTC.

V is TRBV7-6 and J is TRBJ2-3; 7 nucleotides agree with TRBD2. Germline loops: CDR1 SGHVS, CDR2 FNYEAQ. This CDR3 is built from 16 residues. With V trimmed by 0 bases and J by 2 bases, 5 bases remained unmatched. CDR3 nucleotide sequence: TGTGCCAGCAGCTTAGCAGGGCGGGGGTTCACAGATACGCAGTATTTT. Translating gives CASSLAGRGFTDTQYF.

This clone is classed as medium-sized (0.01 to 0.1%). The chain couples TRBV6-1 to TRBJ2-7; 7 bases agree with TRBD1. The ends lost 3 bases at V and 0 bases at J; junction bases unmatched: 5. The germline gives CDR1 MNHNS, CDR2 SASEGT. CDR3 length: 15 residues. The CDR3 bases are TGTGCCAGCAGTGAGGGGCCAGGGGGCTCCTACGAGCAGTACTTC. It codes for CASSEGPGGSYEQYF.

The V call is TRBV20-1, the J call TRBJ2-5; D call uncertain. Germline CDR1 and CDR2: DFQATT and SNEGSKA (reference sequence). V lost 5 bases to trimming and J lost 2 bases, with 3 bases between them. The CDR3 covers 10 residues. CDR3 in DNA: TGCAGTGCTCCGCAAGAGACCCAGTACTTC. Protein: CSAPQETQYF.

V usage is TRBV4-1 and J usage is TRBJ1-2; 8 positions agree with TRBD1. V lost 0 bases to trimming and J lost 2 bases; unmatched junction nucleotides: 14. This CDR3 is built from 19 residues. Germline V gene sequence: CDR1 MGHRA, CDR2 YSYEKL. CDR3 protein: CASSQEARAGGLPNYGYTF. The CDR3 region has the DNA TGCGCCAGCAGCCAAGAAGCTCGGGCAGGGGGCCTTCCCAACTATGGCTACACCTTC.